One sample yielded the 8 T cell receptor beta chains listed below, sequenced in a study of tumor-infiltrating lymphocytes in glioblastoma multiforme. Three nested ARM-PCR rounds with V-beta and C-beta primers built TCRB libraries. TCRdb reprocessed the multiplex PCR reads with MiXCR, giving one entry per CDR3 protein. The table records fewer than 25,000 distinct CDR3 sequences, approximately 70% of them present only once. Sequencing used peripheral blood. The receptors were gathered from a male donor with glioblastoma.

A note on this clonotype: The conserved phenylalanine or tryptophan is not found at the CDR3 terminus, so this likely reflects a read error. The chain carries TRBV20-1 and TRBJ1-1; TRBD1 aligns across 9 bases. Germline V gene sequence: CDR1 DFQATT, CDR2 SNEGSKA (reference sequence). CDR3 size: 14 residues. With V trimmed by 4 bases and J by 9 bases, 12 bases remained unmatched. The CDR3 DNA follows: TGCAGTGCTAATTCCGGGACAGGGTCTGCTAAAGCTTTCTAT. Translation gives CSANSGTGSAKAFY.

Only one count was recorded for this clonotype. Likely a read error: the CDR3 ends without its conserved phenylalanine or tryptophan. The chain joins TRBV29-1 to TRBJ2-5; TRBD2 matches 10 bases. V shed 1 base and J 6 bases; nucleotides not matched to a gene: 5. Per the germline V gene, CDR1 is SQVTM and CDR2 is ANQGSEA. This CDR3 contains 14 residues. The CDR3: CSVEVTSGKQTQYS. CDR3 bases: TGCAGCGTTGAAGTAACTAGCGGGAAGCAGACCCAGTACTCC.

By sample share, this clonotype is medium-sized. V usage is TRBV29-1 and J usage is TRBJ2-7; no reliable D call. Trimming pared 7 bases from V and 5 bases from J, leaving 18 bases between. There are 13 residues in the CDR3. CDR1 is SQVTM, CDR2 ANQGSEA, per germline. The CDR3 protein is CSASAFSIDEQYF. The CDR3 nucleotides are TGCAGCGCCTCGGCCTTTAGCATCGACGAGCAGTACTTC.

The CDR3 here is CASSLLGSRAPLYF. DNA for the CDR3: TGTGCCAGCAGCCTCCTAGGGAGCAGGGCACCTTTGTACTTC. The rearrangement links TRBV11-2 to TRBJ2-7; D is possibly TRBD1 or TRBD2 (5 bases each). The germline CDR1 and CDR2 sequences are SGHAT and FQNNGV. The ends were cut back, 5 bases at V and 12 bases at J, with 23 bases in the middle. The CDR3 sequence is 14 residues long.

J is TRBJ2-7 and V is TRBV20-1; 8 bases fit TRBD2. The CDR3 is 13 amino acids. Per the germline V gene, CDR1 is DFQATT and CDR2 is SNEGSKA (reference sequence). Trimming took 5 bases from V and 4 from J; bases not matched to a gene: 7. CDR3 region: CSAGAGGRYEQYF. The DNA of the CDR3 is TGCAGTGCTGGGGCGGGAGGAAGGTACGAGCAGTACTTC.

Remarks on this clonotype: Compared with germline, one end of the junction differs, possibly owing to a read error. This chain joins TRBV14 and TRBJ2-2; D may correspond to TRBD1 or TRBD2 (5 bases each). This CDR3 contains 13 residues. CDR1 is SGHDN, CDR2 FVKESK, per germline. The DNA of the CDR3 is TGTGCCAGCAGCCAGTTCGGGGCCGGGGAGCCGTTTTTT. It is translated as CASSQFGAGEPFF. Filled out from reference TRBV14 and TRBJ2-2, the complete variable domain reads EAGVTQFPSHSVIEKGQTVTLRCDPISGHDNLYWYRRVMGKEIKFLLHFVKESKQDESGMPNNRFLAERTGGTYSTLKVQPAELEDSGVYFCASSQFGAGEPFFGEGSRLTVL.

A note on this clonotype: The germline gene is not matched at one end of the junction; a read error may be the cause. J is TRBJ2-2 and V is TRBV11-2; tentatively, D is TRBD1 or TRBD2 (5 bases each). This CDR3 has 16 residues. Per germline, CDR1 SGHAT and CDR2 FQNNGV. CDR3 in amino acids: CASSPARDGVTEELFF. CDR3 nucleotide sequence: TGTGCCAGCAGCCCAGCTCGGGACGGGGTAACCGAGGAGCTGTTTTTC. The full variable domain, in which reference TRBV11-2 and TRBJ2-2 provide the parts outside the CDR3, is EAGVAQSPRYKIIEKRQSVAFWCNPISGHATLYWYQQILGQGPKLLIQFQNNGVVDDSQLPKDRFSAERLKGVDSTLKIQPAKLEDSAVYLCASSPARDGVTEELFFGEGSRLTVL.

The V call is TRBV29-1, the J call TRBJ2-1; 8 nucleotides agree with TRBD2. CDR1 and CDR2 from the germline V gene are SQVTM and ANQGSEA. This CDR3 comprises 13 residues. Unmatched junction bases numbered 3, after V lost 4 bases and J lost 4 bases. CDR3 sequence (DNA): TGCAGCGTTGTTAGCGGGGTATACAATGAGCAGTTCTTC. This codes for CSVVSGVYNEQFF.